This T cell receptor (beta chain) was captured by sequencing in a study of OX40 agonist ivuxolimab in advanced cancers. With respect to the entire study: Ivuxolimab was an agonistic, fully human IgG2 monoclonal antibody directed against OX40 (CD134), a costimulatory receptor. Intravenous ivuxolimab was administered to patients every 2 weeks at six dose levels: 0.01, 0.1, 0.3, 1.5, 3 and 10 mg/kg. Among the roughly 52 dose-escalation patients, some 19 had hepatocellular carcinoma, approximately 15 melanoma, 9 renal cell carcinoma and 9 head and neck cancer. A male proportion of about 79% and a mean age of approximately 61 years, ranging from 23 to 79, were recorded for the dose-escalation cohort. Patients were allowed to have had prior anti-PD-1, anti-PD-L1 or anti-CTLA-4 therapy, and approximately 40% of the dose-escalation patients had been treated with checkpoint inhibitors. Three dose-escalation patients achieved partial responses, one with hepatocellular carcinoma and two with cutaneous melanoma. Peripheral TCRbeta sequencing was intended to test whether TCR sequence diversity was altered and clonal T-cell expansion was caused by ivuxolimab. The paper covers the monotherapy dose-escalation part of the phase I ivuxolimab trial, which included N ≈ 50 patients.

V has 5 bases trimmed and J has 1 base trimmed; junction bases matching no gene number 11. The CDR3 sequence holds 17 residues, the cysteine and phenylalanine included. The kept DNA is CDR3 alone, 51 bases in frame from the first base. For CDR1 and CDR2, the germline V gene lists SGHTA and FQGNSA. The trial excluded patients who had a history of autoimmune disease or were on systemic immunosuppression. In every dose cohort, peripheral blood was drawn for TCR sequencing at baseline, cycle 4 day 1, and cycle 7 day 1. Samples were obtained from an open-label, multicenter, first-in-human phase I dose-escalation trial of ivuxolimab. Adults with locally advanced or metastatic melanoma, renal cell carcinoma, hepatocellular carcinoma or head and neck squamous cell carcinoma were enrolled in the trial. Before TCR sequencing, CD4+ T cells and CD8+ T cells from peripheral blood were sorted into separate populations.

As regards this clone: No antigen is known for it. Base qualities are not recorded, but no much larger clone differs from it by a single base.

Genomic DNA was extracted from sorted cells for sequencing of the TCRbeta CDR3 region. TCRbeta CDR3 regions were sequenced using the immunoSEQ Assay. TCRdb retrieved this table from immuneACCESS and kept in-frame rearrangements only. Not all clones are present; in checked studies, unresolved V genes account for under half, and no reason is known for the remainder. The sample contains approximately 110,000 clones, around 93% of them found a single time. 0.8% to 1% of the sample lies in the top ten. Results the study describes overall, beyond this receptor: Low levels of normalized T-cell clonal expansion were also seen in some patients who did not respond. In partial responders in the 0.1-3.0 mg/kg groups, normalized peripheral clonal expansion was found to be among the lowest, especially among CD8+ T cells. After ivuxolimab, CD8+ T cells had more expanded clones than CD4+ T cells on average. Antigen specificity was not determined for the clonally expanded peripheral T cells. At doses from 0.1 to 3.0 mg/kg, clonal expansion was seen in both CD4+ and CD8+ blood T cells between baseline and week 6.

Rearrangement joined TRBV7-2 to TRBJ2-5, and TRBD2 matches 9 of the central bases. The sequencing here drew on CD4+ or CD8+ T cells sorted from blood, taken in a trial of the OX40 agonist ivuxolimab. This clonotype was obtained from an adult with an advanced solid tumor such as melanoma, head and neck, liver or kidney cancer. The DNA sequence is TGTGCCAGCAGCCCAAGTATCCTAGCGGGGCCCCAAGAGACCCAGTACTTC. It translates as CASSPSILAGPQETQYF. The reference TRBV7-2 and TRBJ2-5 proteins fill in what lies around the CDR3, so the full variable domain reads GAGVSQSPSNKVTEKGKDVELRCDPISGHTALYWYRQSLGQGLEFLIYFQGNSAPDKSGLPSDRFSAERTGGSVSTLTIQRTQQEDSAVYLCASSPSILAGPQETQYFGPGTRLLVL.